This T cell receptor beta chain is drawn from a study of T cells in Graves' hyperthyroidism and ophthalmopathy. CDR1 and CDR2 from the germline V gene are KGHDR and SFDVKD. The CDR3 extends over 18 amino acids. J was trimmed by 5 bases and V by 2 bases; bases with no gene match: 8. Amplified TCR beta CDR3 regions derived from RNA transcripts. When the TCR CDR3 underwent first-round RT-PCR, the HTBI primer set was used. One entry per CDR3 protein results from TCRdb running MiXCR on the multiplex PCR reads. The sample shows more than 350,000 distinct CDR3 sequences, about 16% of them seen only once. Diagnostic decisions used clinical symptoms, serum thyroxine and TRAb, thyroid ultrasound and orbital computed tomography. This clonotype was observed many times.

The sequence was collected from a woman aged 55 to 70 with Graves' ophthalmopathy. Sequencing was performed on blood. The chain couples TRBV24-1 to TRBJ2-2, with 12 bases matching TRBD2. As DNA, the CDR3 is TGTGCCACCAGTGATTCTCTAGCGGGAGGGCCAAAAACCGGGGAGCTGTTTTTT. Translating it yields CATSDSLAGGPKTGELFF.